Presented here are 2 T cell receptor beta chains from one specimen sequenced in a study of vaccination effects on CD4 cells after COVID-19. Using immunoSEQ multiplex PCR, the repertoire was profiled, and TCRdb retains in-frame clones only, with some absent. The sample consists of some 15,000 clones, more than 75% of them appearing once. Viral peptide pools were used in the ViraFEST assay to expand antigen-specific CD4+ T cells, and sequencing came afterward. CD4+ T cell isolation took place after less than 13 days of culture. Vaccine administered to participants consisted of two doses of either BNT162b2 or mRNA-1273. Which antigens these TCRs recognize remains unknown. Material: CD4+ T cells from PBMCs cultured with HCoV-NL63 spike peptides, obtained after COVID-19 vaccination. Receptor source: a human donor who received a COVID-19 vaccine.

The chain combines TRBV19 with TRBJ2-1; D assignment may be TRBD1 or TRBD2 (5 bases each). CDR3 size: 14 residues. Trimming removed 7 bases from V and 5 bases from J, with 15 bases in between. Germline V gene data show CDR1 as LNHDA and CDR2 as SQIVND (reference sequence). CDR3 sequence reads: CASKGPPADNEQFF. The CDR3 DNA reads TGTGCCAGTAAGGGACCCCCAGCCGACAATGAGCAGTTCTTC.

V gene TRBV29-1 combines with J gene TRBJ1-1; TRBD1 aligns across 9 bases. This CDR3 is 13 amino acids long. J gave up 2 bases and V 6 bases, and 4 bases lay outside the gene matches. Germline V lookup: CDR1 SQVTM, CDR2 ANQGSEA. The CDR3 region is CSVRTGANTEAFF. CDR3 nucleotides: TGCAGCGTGAGGACAGGGGCTAACACTGAAGCTTTCTTT.